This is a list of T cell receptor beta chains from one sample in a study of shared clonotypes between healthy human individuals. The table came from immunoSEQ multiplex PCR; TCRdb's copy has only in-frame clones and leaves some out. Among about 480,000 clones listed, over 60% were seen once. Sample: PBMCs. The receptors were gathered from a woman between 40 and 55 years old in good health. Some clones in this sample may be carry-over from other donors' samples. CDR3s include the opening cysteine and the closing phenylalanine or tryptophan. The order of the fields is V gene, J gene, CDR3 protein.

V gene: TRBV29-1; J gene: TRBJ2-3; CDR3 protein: CSVQQPWNTDTQYF
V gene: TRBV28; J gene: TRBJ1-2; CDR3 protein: CASSFGYGYTF
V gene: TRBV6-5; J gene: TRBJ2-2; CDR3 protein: CASSLAGELFF
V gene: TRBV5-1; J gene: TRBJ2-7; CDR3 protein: CASSKGTSDGYEQYF
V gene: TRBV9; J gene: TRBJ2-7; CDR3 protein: CASSVQGDLSYEQYF
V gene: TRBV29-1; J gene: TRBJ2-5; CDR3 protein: CSVEGETQYF
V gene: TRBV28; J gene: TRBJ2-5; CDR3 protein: CASSTTETQYF
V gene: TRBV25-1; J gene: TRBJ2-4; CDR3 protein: CASSAYRGAAKNIQYF
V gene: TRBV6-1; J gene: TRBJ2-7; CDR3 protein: CASRTPAYEQYF
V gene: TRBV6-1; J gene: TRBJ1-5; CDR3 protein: CASSEALGGYSNQPQHF
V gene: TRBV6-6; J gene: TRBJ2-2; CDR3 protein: CASISSNQWTGELFF
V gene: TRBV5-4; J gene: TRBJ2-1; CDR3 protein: CASSVWYSGSYNEQFF
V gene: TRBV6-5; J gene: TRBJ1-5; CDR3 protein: CASSYRGIQPQHF
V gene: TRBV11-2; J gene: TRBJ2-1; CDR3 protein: CASSLDLPLAGGYNEQFF
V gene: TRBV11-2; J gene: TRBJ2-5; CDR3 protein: CASSLSPGLQETQYF
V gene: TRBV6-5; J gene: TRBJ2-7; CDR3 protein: CASEREPGEQYF
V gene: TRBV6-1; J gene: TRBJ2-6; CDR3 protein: CATDDSSGANVLTF
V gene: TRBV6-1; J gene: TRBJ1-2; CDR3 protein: CATWRGRNYGYTF
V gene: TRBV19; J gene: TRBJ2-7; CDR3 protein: CASSLTGQTYEQYF
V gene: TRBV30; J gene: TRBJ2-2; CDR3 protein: CAWSRVIGELFF
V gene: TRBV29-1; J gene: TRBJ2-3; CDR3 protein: CSVERQGSDTQYF
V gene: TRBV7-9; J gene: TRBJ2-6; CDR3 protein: CASSLRTAGANVLTF